These 29 T cell receptor beta chains were sequenced from one sample in a study of regulatory T cells in long-lasting Graves disease. The time point was: persistent/refractory GD, antithyroid drugs over 5 years with positive TRAb. Following extraction of RNA from PBMCs, that RNA was used to make the TCR library. Arm-PCR of CDR3 regions and iRepertoire HTBI primers were used to build TCR beta libraries. TCRdb fed the multiplex PCR reads into MiXCR, producing one record per CDR3 protein. The data contain roughly 700,000 distinct CDR3 sequences, 30% of them singletons. The sequenced sample was peripheral blood mononuclear cells (PBMCs), obtained when the disease was refractory, from a patient treated with antithyroid drugs. All receptors derive from a female donor with Graves disease.

This chain joins TRBV20-1 and TRBJ2-7; possible D gene TRBD2, 6 bases. V gave up 6 bases and J gave up 3 bases, with 12 bases separating them. The CDR3 has 12 residues. The germline V gene has CDR1 DFQATT and CDR2 SNEGSKA (reference sequence). The CDR3 nucleotides are TGCAGTGCGGATAGCGGCAACTACGAGCAGTACTTC. This sequence encodes CSADSGNYEQYF.

The chain links TRBV6-1 to TRBJ1-3; D is possibly TRBD1 (5 bases). Trimming took off 6 bases at V and 4 bases at J, with 19 bases between the two ends. CDR3 length: 16 residues. Germline assignment: CDR1 MNHNS and CDR2 SASEGT. The CDR3 sequence: CASSRGTGVNGNTIYF. The CDR3 DNA reads TGTGCCAGCAGCCGCGGGACCGGTGTGAACGGAAACACCATATATTTT.

This clonotype has a handful of counts. The V call is TRBV19, the J call TRBJ2-7; D is undetermined. This CDR3 contains 16 residues. Per germline, CDR1 LNHDA and CDR2 SQIVND (reference sequence). V was shortened by 3 bases and J by 4 bases, with 19 bases between the two germline ends. The CDR3 here is CASSIGFDPTLYEQYF. CDR3 sequence (DNA): TGTGCCAGTAGTATTGGGTTCGACCCCACTTTGTACGAGCAGTACTTC.

This clonotype was observed a few times. The chain couples TRBV29-1 to TRBJ1-2, with 7 nucleotides matching TRBD1. Germline CDR1 and CDR2: SQVTM and ANQGSEA. The CDR3 loop spans 13 amino acids. V lost 7 bases and J lost 4; bases outside the gene matches: 9. The CDR3, as DNA: TGCAGCGCCAGCCCCGACAGGGTCTATGGCTACACCTTC. The encoded protein is CSASPDRVYGYTF.

In its sample, this clonotype was seen a few times. The rearrangement joins TRBV18 to TRBJ2-5; either TRBD1 or TRBD2 may supply D (5 bases each). Between the trimmed V and J ends, which lost 0 bases and 4 bases, there was a span of 6 bases. Germline V gene sequence: CDR1 KGHSH, CDR2 LQKENI. The CDR3 is 13 amino acids. The CDR3 DNA reads as TGTGCCAGCTCACCACCCGGGGCAGAGACCCAGTACTTC. Its translation is CASSPPGAETQYF.

In this sample, this clonotype turned up once. CDR3: CASSYAQDRVGHSYTF. The CDR3 DNA follows: TGTGCCAGCAGTTACGCACAAGACAGGGTGGGGCATAGCTACACCTTC. J is TRBJ1-2 and V is TRBV6-5; 7 positions match TRBD1. CDR1 is MNHEY and CDR2 is SVGAGI in the germline V gene. V was clipped by 2 bases and J by 9 bases; unmatched bases: 15. The CDR3 covers 16 residues.

This clonotype was observed a few times. The chain combines TRBV6-1 with TRBJ1-2, with 9 positions matching TRBD1. Trimming took 3 bases from V and 7 from J; bases not matched to a gene: 12. The germline V gene encodes CDR1 MNHNS and CDR2 SASEGT. This CDR3 has 16 residues. Here the CDR3 reads CASSDPTRTGGFGYTF. CDR3 DNA sequence: TGTGCCAGCAGTGACCCGACCCGAACAGGGGGCTTTGGCTACACCTTC.

This clonotype appeared a few times. This sequence joins TRBV20-1 and TRBJ2-7, with 10 nucleotides matching TRBD2. Trimming took 0 bases from V and 1 from J; bases not matched to a gene: 9. Germline values: CDR1 DFQATT, CDR2 SNEGSKA (reference sequence). The CDR3 has 17 residues. The CDR3 DNA reads as TGCAGTGCTAGAGATGATCTAGCGGGAGTGAGGTCCTACGAGCAGTACTTC. Protein sequence: CSARDDLAGVRSYEQYF.

This clonotype has only a few counts. CDR3 nucleotides: TGTGCCAGCAGCGTTGAGCAGGCCGGGACTAGCGGGCTTTGGAACACCGGGGAGCTGTTTTTT. As protein: CASSVEQAGTSGLWNTGELFF. V usage is TRBV9 and J usage is TRBJ2-2; 12 nucleotides line up with TRBD2. With 2 bases clipped from V and 1 base from J, the junction kept 15 bases outside the gene matches. Germline CDR1 and CDR2: SGDLS and YYNGEE. The CDR3 is 21 amino acids.

There are many counts of this clonotype. The gene calls are TRBV6-1 and TRBJ1-5, with D unclear. Germline V gene data show CDR1 as MNHNS and CDR2 as SASEGT. The V gene lost 2 bases and the J gene lost 6 bases, with 2 bases spanning the gap. The CDR3 runs to 11 residues. CDR3 protein: CASSEFQPQHF. CDR3 DNA sequence: TGTGCCAGCAGTGAATTTCAGCCCCAGCATTTT.

This clonotype was seen many times. The V call is TRBV28, the J call TRBJ1-1; D is perhaps TRBD1 (5 bases). The length of the CDR3 is 14 residues. The germline CDR1 and CDR2 sequences are MDHEN and SYDVKM. Trimming took 5 bases from V and 4 from J, leaving 14 bases between them. The CDR3 region has the DNA TGTGCCAGCAGTCCCCTGCCGGGGGTCACTGAAGCTTTCTTT. Translating gives CASSPLPGVTEAFF.

This rearrangement joins TRBV6-1 to TRBJ1-1, with D perhaps matching TRBD1 (5 bases). The CDR3 covers 14 residues. V dropped 6 bases and J dropped 0 bases, with 11 bases sitting between them. Germline-derived CDR1 and CDR2 are MNHNS and SASEGT. CDR3 sequence (DNA): TGTGCCAGCAGCAGACAGAACATGAACACTGAAGCTTTCTTT. Translated, it gives CASSRQNMNTEAFF.

The table lists this clonotype with many counts. The CDR3 is CASSYRPLNTEAFF. The CDR3 coding sequence is TGTGCCAGCAGTTACCGTCCATTGAACACTGAAGCTTTCTTT. The rearrangement joins TRBV6-5 to TRBJ1-1; no clear D. The V and J ends lost 2 bases and 0 bases respectively, with 7 bases between them. The germline gives CDR1 MNHEY, CDR2 SVGAGI. The CDR3 has 14 residues.

Of note for this clonotype: One base away lies a much larger clone, so this may be a sequencing read error. The rearrangement uses TRBV11-2 and TRBJ2-2, with D perhaps assigned TRBD1 or TRBD2 (5 bases each). This CDR3 contains 15 residues. CDR1 SGHAT and CDR2 FQNNGV come from the germline V gene. CDR3: CSSSLFGANTGELFF. The CDR3 nucleotides are TGTTCCAGCAGCTTATTCGGGGCCAACACCGGGGAGCTGTTTTTT.

The rearrangement joins TRBV6-5 to TRBJ1-3, with D uncertain. From germline, CDR1 is MNHEY and CDR2 SVGAGI. The CDR3 runs to 14 residues. V gave up 2 bases and J gave up 1 base, with 6 bases separating them. The CDR3 sequence is CASSYTGSGNTIYF. The CDR3 nucleotides read TGTGCCAGCAGTTACACGGGGTCTGGAAACACCATATATTTT.

J is TRBJ2-5 and V is TRBV10-2; 8 nucleotides match TRBD2. The V gene's germline CDR1 is WSHSY and CDR2 SAAADI. The trim removed 5 bases at V and 1 base at J, leaving 3 bases unmatched. This CDR3 is 14 amino acids long. The CDR3 coding sequence is TGCGCCAGCAGTACGACTAGCGTCCAAGAGACCCAGTACTTC. It specifies CASSTTSVQETQYF.

In this sample, this clonotype turned up many times. This chain uses TRBV2 with TRBJ1-1, with a possible D match to TRBD1 (6 bases). Per germline, CDR1 SNHLY and CDR2 FYNNEI. V dropped 6 bases and J dropped 5 bases, with 13 bases sitting between them. There are 13 residues in the CDR3. The CDR3 sequence: CASRAVTGTEAFF. Written as DNA, the CDR3 is TGTGCCAGCAGGGCGGTGACAGGAACTGAAGCTTTCTTT.

This clonotype turned up a few times. The chain has TRBV7-6 and TRBJ1-4; 9 positions match TRBD1. V shed 5 bases, J shed 8 bases, and the junction held 6 bases outside the gene matches. Germline V gene data show CDR1 as SGHVS and CDR2 as FNYEAQ. The CDR3 sequence is 14 residues long. CDR3 bases: TGTGCCAGCAGCCGGACAGGGGAGCAAGAAAAACTGTTTTTT. Protein sequence: CASSRTGEQEKLFF.

V is TRBV20-1 and J is TRBJ2-5; D is possibly TRBD2 (6 bases). Trimming pared 4 bases from V and 4 bases from J, leaving 13 bases between. The CDR3 contains 13 residues. The germline CDR1 and CDR2 sequences are DFQATT and SNEGSKA (reference sequence). CDR3 amino acids: CSAITSLVETQYF. CDR3 DNA: TGCAGTGCTATAACTAGCTTAGTAGAGACCCAGTACTTC.

This clonotype was detected a few times. V gene TRBV28 combines with J gene TRBJ1-5; possibly TRBD1 for D (6 bases). Trimming shortened V by 6 bases and J by 5 bases, and 17 bases separated the two germline ends. The germline V gene encodes CDR1 MDHEN and CDR2 SYDVKM. This CDR3 comprises 15 residues. The CDR3 DNA follows: TGTGCCAGCAGCTTAGAGGGGGACACAGATCAGCCCCAGCATTTT. It codes for CASSLEGDTDQPQHF.

This clonotype was observed many times. The rearrangement joins TRBV20-1 to TRBJ1-2; 10 bases line up with TRBD1. Germline V gene lookup returns CDR1 DFQATT and CDR2 SNEGSKA (reference sequence). V was clipped by 3 bases and J by 8 bases; unmatched bases: 9. CDR3 length equals 14 residues. The CDR3 reads CSASSGTGDVGYTF. As DNA, the CDR3 is TGCAGTGCTAGCTCCGGGACAGGGGATGTAGGCTACACCTTC.

This clonotype was observed a few times. The chain has TRBV6-9 and TRBJ2-2; 11 bases are shared with TRBD1. The CDR3 consists of 16 residues. V lost 4 bases and J lost 6; bases outside the gene matches: 7. Looked up from germline, CDR1 is MNHGY and CDR2 is SVAAGI. In DNA, the CDR3 is TGTGCCAGCAGTTCCCCCTGGGACAGGGGGTCCGGGGAGCTGTTTTTT. Its translation is CASSSPWDRGSGELFF.

In this sample, this clonotype turned up a few times. The rearrangement uses TRBV29-1 and TRBJ2-5; D is uncertain. The CDR3 has 12 residues. The V gene's germline CDR1 is SQVTM and CDR2 ANQGSEA. With 4 bases removed from V and 3 bases from J, the gap between germline ends came to 9 bases. The CDR3 DNA sequence: TGCAGCGTTGGGCGATGGAAAGAGACCCAGTACTTC. It encodes CSVGRWKETQYF.

This clonotype has just a few counts. The chain links TRBV10-3 to TRBJ2-7; D perhaps matches TRBD1 (5 bases). Germline CDR1 ENHRY, CDR2 SYGVKD. This CDR3 is 14 amino acids long. The germline V and J ends were trimmed by 3 bases and 1 base, with 10 bases remaining between them. CDR3 amino acids: CAISDSQGSYEQYF. The CDR3 DNA sequence: TGTGCCATCAGTGATAGTCAGGGATCCTACGAGCAGTACTTC.

This clonotype occurred a few times. The chain uses TRBV5-1 and TRBJ1-2; 9 bases align to TRBD1. Germline V gives CDR1 SGHRS, CDR2 YFSETQ. V lost 4 bases and J lost 2; bases outside the gene matches: 6. The length of the CDR3 is 15 residues. The CDR3 coding sequence is TGCGCCAGCAGCACTCAGACAGGGGGGAACTATGGCTACACCTTC. Its translation is CASSTQTGGNYGYTF.

This clonotype was seen a few times. The V call is TRBV11-2, the J call TRBJ2-7; D remains unclear. Germline loops: CDR1 SGHAT, CDR2 FQNNGV. V was shortened by 1 base and J by 3 bases, with 7 bases between the two germline ends. CDR3 length: 13 amino acids. The CDR3 DNA follows: TGTGCCAGCAGCTTAGGACATATCTACGAGCAGTACTTC. Translating gives CASSLGHIYEQYF.

This rearrangement joins TRBV5-5 to TRBJ2-7; the match to TRBD1 covers 7 bases. The CDR3 has 16 residues. J was trimmed by 6 bases and V by 3 bases; bases with no gene match: 15. CDR1 and CDR2 (germline): SGHKS, YYEKEE (reference sequence). CDR3 region: CASSSGKGAAVTEQYF. The CDR3 nucleotides are TGTGCCAGCAGCTCGGGTAAGGGGGCGGCGGTCACCGAGCAGTACTTC.

The table lists this clonotype with many counts. The J gene is TRBJ1-1, the V gene TRBV28; 7 bases fit TRBD1. The junction had 6 bases not matched to a gene; V was cut back by 5 bases and J by 0 bases. CDR3 size: 15 residues. Germline V gene data show CDR1 as MDHEN and CDR2 as SYDVKM. CDR3 amino acids: CASSPSTGLNTEAFF. The CDR3 bases are TGTGCCAGCAGTCCCTCGACAGGGTTGAACACTGAAGCTTTCTTT.

The table lists this clonotype with many counts. V usage is TRBV20-1 and J usage is TRBJ2-5, with 10 bases aligning to TRBD1. Germline V lookup: CDR1 DFQATT, CDR2 SNEGSKA (reference sequence). Germline trimming cut 3 bases from V and 1 base from J; bases unmatched to any gene: 5. The CDR3 covers 15 residues. CDR3 sequence: CSASYGQGGQETQYF. In nucleotides, the CDR3 is TGCAGTGCTAGCTACGGACAGGGGGGCCAAGAGACCCAGTACTTC.